A selection of T cell receptor beta chains follows, all from one sample in a study of shared clonotypes between healthy human individuals. Clones were sequenced by immunoSEQ multiplex PCR, and TCRdb holds only the in-frame ones, with some missing. This table holds around 2,000,000 clones, roughly 94% found once. The sample consisted of naive CD4+ T cells sorted from blood. All receptors derive from a man aged 18 to 29 in good health. Each CDR3 is given with its conserved first and last residue. A D gene is named only where the DNA matches it firmly. The size of a clone is reported for some rows only, either as once, few or many, or as a class for expanded clones.

len | abundance | j_gene | d_gene | v_gene | CDR3nt | CDR3aa
17 | NA | TRBJ1-3 | NA | TRBV18 | TGTGCCAGCTCACCATTTCCCTTCCGGGACCCCGGAAACACCATATATTTT | CASSPFPFRDPGNTIYF
15 | NA | TRBJ2-1 | TRBD1 | TRBV30 | TGTGCCTGGAGTACGCGACAGGGGGCCTACAATGAGCAGTTCTTC | CAWSTRQGAYNEQFF
14 | NA | TRBJ2-5 | TRBD2 | TRBV2 | TGTGCCAGCAGTGATCTGACTAGCGGAGAGACCCAGTACTTC | CASSDLTSGETQYF
14 | once | TRBJ1-2 | NA | TRBV28 | TGTGCCAGCAGTTTCTCACCCGGCGGAGATGGCTACACCTTC | CASSFSPGGDGYTF
15 | once | TRBJ1-5 | NA | TRBV5-1 | TGCGCCAGCAGCTTGGAGTCCAGGCCGGGGGAGCCCCAGCATTTT | CASSLESRPGEPQHF
15 | NA | TRBJ1-5 | NA | TRBV30 | TGTGCCTGGAGCAGCGGGCCAGTGAGCAATCAGCCCCAGCATTTT | CAWSSGPVSNQPQHF
18 | NA | TRBJ2-6 | NA | TRBV9 | TGTGCCAGCAGCCTAGGAACGGGGGCCCCTACTGGGGCCAACGTCCTGACTTTC | CASSLGTGAPTGANVLTF
14 | NA | TRBJ2-7 | NA | TRBV5-1 | TGCGCCAGCAGCTTGACGGCAGGGGCTTACGAGCAGTACTTC | CASSLTAGAYEQYF
15 | NA | TRBJ2-2 | TRBD2 | TRBV7-2 | TGTGCCAGCAGCTTAACGGGAGGGCACACCGGGGAGCTGTTTTTT | CASSLTGGHTGELFF
13 | once | TRBJ1-1 | TRBD1 | TRBV10-2 | TGCGCCAGCAGAGACAGGGTTACTAATGAAGCTTTCTTT | CASRDRVTNEAFF
14 | NA | TRBJ2-7 | TRBD2 | TRBV10-1 | TGCGCCAGCAGTGAGTCCTGGGGGAGGGGCGAGCAGTACTTC | CASSESWGRGEQYF
14 | NA | TRBJ1-5 | NA | TRBV6-5 | TGTGCCAGCAGTTACTCGGTGGACAGCCAGCCCCAGCATTTT | CASSYSVDSQPQHF
15 | NA | TRBJ2-3 | TRBD1 | TRBV15 | TGTGCCACCAGCAGAAGGACAGGGGGCACAGATACGCAGTATTTT | CATSRRTGGTDTQYF
13 | NA | TRBJ1-6 | NA | TRBV6-5 | TGTGCCAGCAGTGGTCAGGGTAATTCACCCCTCCACTTT | CASSGQGNSPLHF
14 | NA | TRBJ2-7 | NA | TRBV7-9 | TGTGCCAGCAGTCCCGGGACTCAACAACGGGAGCAGTACTTC | CASSPGTQQREQYF
13 | NA | TRBJ1-1 | NA | TRBV10-3 | TGTGCCATTAGCAGCGGGGGGAGCACTGAAGCTTTCTTT | CAISSGGSTEAFF
12 | NA | TRBJ2-3 | NA | TRBV7-9 | TGTGCCAGCAGCTTCGTCACAGATACGCAGTATTTT | CASSFVTDTQYF
12 | NA | TRBJ2-7 | NA | TRBV7-9 | TGTGCCAGCAGCTCAAACCTGGAGACTTTGTACTTC | CASSSNLETLYF
16 | NA | TRBJ2-7 | TRBD2 | TRBV5-1 | TGCGCCAGCAGCTTGGGGTCTAGCGGGAGCGTCAACGAGCAGTACTTC | CASSLGSSGSVNEQYF
13 | once | TRBJ2-6 | NA | TRBV27 | TGTGCCAGCAGCTCGCCTGGGGCCAACGTCCTGACTTTC | CASSSPGANVLTF
14 | NA | TRBJ2-7 | TRBD2 | TRBV9 | TGTGCCAGCAGCGTAGGGGACTACACCCTCGAGCAGTACTTC | CASSVGDYTLEQYF
17 | NA | TRBJ1-2 | NA | TRBV18 | TGTGCCAGCTCACCTAACGATCAGTCGGGGGGTTCCTATGGCTACACCTTC | CASSPNDQSGGSYGYTF
12 | few | TRBJ1-1 | TRBD1 | TRBV10-1 | TGCGCCACCACAGGGGGTAGGGCTGAAGCTTTCTTT | CATTGGRAEAFF
13 | NA | TRBJ2-7 | NA | TRBV6-6 | TGTGCCAGCAGTTACTATGGACAAAACGAGCAGTACTTC | CASSYYGQNEQYF
16 | NA | TRBJ2-5 | NA | TRBV5-6 | TGTGCCAGCAGCTTGGCTTTCAGTCAGGCCCAAGAGACCCAGTACTTC | CASSLAFSQAQETQYF
16 | NA | TRBJ2-1 | NA | TRBV7-2 | TGTGCCAGCAGCTTAGTTAGTACCCAAGCGTACAATGAGCAGTTCTTC | CASSLVSTQAYNEQFF
16 | NA | TRBJ1-6 | TRBD1 | TRBV7-9 | TGTGCCAGCAGCCTAGACAGGGCCCGGAATAATTCACCCCTCCACTTT | CASSLDRARNNSPLHF
14 | NA | TRBJ2-1 | NA | TRBV11-3 | TGTGCCAGCAGCTTAGGCAGGGTAAACAATGAGCAGTTCTTC | CASSLGRVNNEQFF
14 | NA | TRBJ2-2 | NA | TRBV5-4 | TGTGCCAGCAGCGCACAGGGAATCCCCGGGGAGCTGTTTTTT | CASSAQGIPGELFF
11 | NA | TRBJ2-7 | NA | TRBV30 | TGTGCCTGGACCGCCGCCTACGAGCAGTACTTC | CAWTAAYEQYF
14 | NA | TRBJ2-6 | TRBD1 | TRBV5-1 | TGCGCCAGCTCGACAGGGTCTGGGGCCAACGTCCTGACTTTC | CASSTGSGANVLTF
13 | NA | TRBJ1-4 | NA | TRBV18 | TGTGCCAGCTCACCATCTAGTTTAGAAAAACTGTTTTTT | CASSPSSLEKLFF
15 | NA | TRBJ2-1 | NA | TRBV4-3 | TGCGCCAGCAGCCAAGCAGGGCGGAGCGACAATGAGCAGTTCTTC | CASSQAGRSDNEQFF
15 | NA | TRBJ2-7 | TRBD2 | TRBV5-4 | TGTGCCAGCAGCTTGGGACTAGCGGGGAGTTACGAGCAGTACTTC | CASSLGLAGSYEQYF
13 | NA | TRBJ1-1 | NA | TRBV21-1 | TGTGCCATACCGGGACAGGGGAACACTGAAGCTTTCTTT | CAIPGQGNTEAFF
12 | NA | TRBJ1-2 | TRBD1 | TRBV6-5 | TGTGCCAGCAGGCAGGGGGCCTATGGCTACACCTTC | CASRQGAYGYTF
15 | NA | TRBJ1-1 | TRBD1 | TRBV19 | TGTGCCAGTAGTATTTTCCGGACAGGGAACACTGAAGCTTTCTTT | CASSIFRTGNTEAFF
19 | NA | TRBJ1-1 | NA | TRBV7-6 | TGTGCCAGCAGCTTAGATGGAGTCGGGCCCCGATACTCGAACACTGAAGCTTTCTTT | CASSLDGVGPRYSNTEAFF
12 | NA | TRBJ2-7 | NA | TRBV2 | TGTGCCAGCAGTGAAGTATACAGTGAGCAGTACTTC | CASSEVYSEQYF
13 | NA | TRBJ1-5 | NA | TRBV6-5 | TGTGCCAGCGGCTTTCAGCACGGACAGCCCCAGCATTTT | CASGFQHGQPQHF
14 | NA | TRBJ2-3 | TRBD2 | TRBV29-1 | TGCAGCGTTGAACGGGAGGGGGGGACAGATACGCAGTATTTT | CSVEREGGTDTQYF
14 | NA | TRBJ2-1 | NA | TRBV18 | TGTGCCAGCTCACCTCAATACGCGGCAAATGAGCAGTTCTTC | CASSPQYAANEQFF
19 | NA | TRBJ1-1 | TRBD1 | TRBV7-9 | TGTGCCAGCAGCTTAGATCTCCTCCAACAGGGGAGAGAAAACACTGAAGCTTTCTTT | CASSLDLLQQGRENTEAFF
15 | once | TRBJ2-1 | NA | TRBV10-3 | TGTGCCATCAGTGAGTCTGCACAGAAATACAATGAGCAGTTCTTC | CAISESAQKYNEQFF
14 | NA | TRBJ2-7 | TRBD1 | TRBV5-1 | TGCGCCAGCAGCTTGCGACAGGGGTCGGAGGAGCAGTACTTC | CASSLRQGSEEQYF
15 | once | TRBJ2-1 | NA | TRBV11-1 | TGTGCCAGCAGCCAGCTAGGGGCCACCTACAATGAGCAGTTCTTC | CASSQLGATYNEQFF
16 | NA | TRBJ1-5 | TRBD1 | TRBV13 | TGTGCCAGCAGCTTAGAGCCGGGACAGATAAATCAGCCCCAGCATTTT | CASSLEPGQINQPQHF
13 | NA | TRBJ1-2 | TRBD1 | TRBV7-6 | TGTGCCAGCAGCTCGGACAGGGGCTACGGCTACACCTTC | CASSSDRGYGYTF
14 | NA | TRBJ1-1 | TRBD1 | TRBV5-4 | TGTGCCAGCAGCTTGACGACAGGGTTCACTGAAGCTTTCTTT | CASSLTTGFTEAFF
13 | NA | TRBJ1-1 | TRBD1 | TRBV11-2 | TGTGCCAGCCAGGACAGGCCGAACACTGAAGCTTTCTTT | CASQDRPNTEAFF
15 | NA | TRBJ1-4 | NA | TRBV28 | TGTGCCAGCAGTCCCCCTTGGGGAACTAATGAAAAACTGTTTTTT | CASSPPWGTNEKLFF
15 | NA | TRBJ2-3 | NA | TRBV11-2 | TGTGCCAGCAGCAAAACGGGACTCCGATCGGATACGCAGTATTTT | CASSKTGLRSDTQYF
15 | NA | TRBJ2-1 | TRBD2 | TRBV27 | TGTGCCAGCAGCTCCCCAGCTAGCGGCTACAATGAGCAGTTCTTC | CASSSPASGYNEQFF
14 | NA | TRBJ1-1 | TRBD1 | TRBV30 | TGTGCCTGGAGCGGAACAGGGGTCGGCACTGAAGCTTTCTTT | CAWSGTGVGTEAFF
15 | NA | TRBJ1-6 | TRBD1 | TRBV7-2 | TGTGCCAGCAGCGACCAGGGGGGAGTTAATTCACCCCTCCACTTT | CASSDQGGVNSPLHF
15 | NA | TRBJ1-2 | NA | TRBV5-1 | TGCGCCAGCAGTCTGCGAACAGGCGCTAACTATGGCTACACCTTC | CASSLRTGANYGYTF
16 | once | TRBJ2-7 | NA | TRBV29-1 | TGCAGCGTCCGGAAGGCATCGAGCGCTGCCAACTACGAGCAGTACTTC | CSVRKASSAANYEQYF
15 | NA | TRBJ1-1 | NA | TRBV6-5 | TGTGCCAGCAGTTACGATGACCGGGACACAGGAGGAGCTTTCTTT | CASSYDDRDTGGAFF
11 | NA | TRBJ1-2 | NA | TRBV20-1 | TGCAGTGCTATGGGGAACTATGGCTACACCTTC | CSAMGNYGYTF
13 | NA | TRBJ1-4 | TRBD1 | TRBV29-1 | TGCAGCGTGATGGACAGGGGAAATGAAAAACTGTTTTTT | CSVMDRGNEKLFF